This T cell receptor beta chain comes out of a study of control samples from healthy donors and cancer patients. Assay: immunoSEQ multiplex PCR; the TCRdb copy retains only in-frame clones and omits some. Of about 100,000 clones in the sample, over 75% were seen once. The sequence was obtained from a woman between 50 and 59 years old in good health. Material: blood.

DNA for the CDR3: TGTGCCAGCAGCGCCAGGGGGCCTGACTATGGCTACACCTTC. This codes for CASSARGPDYGYTF. V and J are TRBV9 and TRBJ1-2; 8 nucleotides agree with TRBD1. The V segment lost 3 bases and the J segment 3 bases; nucleotides outside the gene matches: 4. The CDR3 has 14 residues. Germline V lookup: CDR1 SGDLS, CDR2 YYNGEE.